The 24 T cell receptor beta chains below were found in one sample sequenced in a study of spatial heterogeneity in lung cancer. Indicated time point: blood at routine non-recurrence follow-up after resection. Unsorted whole RNA of tumor, nontumor lung or frozen PBMC was sequenced. MiXCR was run by TCRdb on the 5' RACE reads, yielding one entry per CDR3 protein. The repertoire has 20,000 to 30,000 distinct CDR3 sequences, around 6.1% of them found once; the top ten carry under 25%. The source was PBMCs, collected at follow-up. These receptors originate from a male donor with early-stage non-small cell lung cancer.

The table lists this clonotype with a few counts. The chain combines TRBV4-1 with TRBJ1-5; D might be TRBD1 (5 bases). The CDR3 spans 12 residues. Trimming took 2 bases from V and 9 from J, leaving 8 bases between them. Looked up from germline, CDR1 is MGHRA and CDR2 is YSYEKL. CDR3 coding DNA: TGCGCCAGCAGCCAATTGGGGGGGCCCCAGCATTTT. Translation gives CASSQLGGPQHF.

In its sample, this clonotype was seen many times. CDR3 DNA sequence: TGTGCCAGCAGCTTGGGACTAGCGGGAGTCAATGAGCAGTTCTTC. Its translation is CASSLGLAGVNEQFF. V and J are TRBV7-6 and TRBJ2-1, with 14 bases aligning to TRBD2. Germline CDR1 reads SGHVS; CDR2 reads FNYEAQ. V was pared by 3 bases and J by 6 bases, with 1 base of the junction left unmatched. The CDR3 totals 15 residues.

The sample holds many counts of this clonotype. The rearrangement joins TRBV5-1 to TRBJ2-7; no definite D call. The germline CDR1 and CDR2 sequences are SGHRS and YFSETQ. V gave up 3 bases and J gave up 1 base, with 11 bases separating them. The CDR3 loop spans 14 amino acids. The CDR3 sequence is CASSSDPRSYEQYF. The CDR3 DNA reads TGCGCCAGCAGCTCGGACCCGAGGTCCTACGAGCAGTACTTC.

The chain joins TRBV12-3 or TRBV12-4 to TRBJ2-3; no definite D call. This CDR3 is built from 11 residues. V was clipped by 4 bases and J by 6 bases, with 5 bases between them. CDR3 sequence reads: CASSSEDTQYF. In nucleotides, the CDR3 is TGTGCCAGCAGTTCGGAGGATACGCAGTATTTT.

This clonotype was counted ten times or more. CDR3 in DNA: TGTGCCAGCTCACCACCGGGACAGGCCCTCGGTGAGCAGTTCTTC. Its translation: CASSPPGQALGEQFF. The rearrangement joins TRBV18 to TRBJ2-1; 8 bases line up with TRBD1. V was clipped by 0 bases and J by 9 bases; unmatched bases: 7. Germline CDR1 is KGHSH and CDR2 is LQKENI. The CDR3 consists of 15 residues.

The sample holds many counts of this clonotype. The chain is built from TRBV9 and TRBJ2-5; 12 nucleotides line up with TRBD2. The CDR3 is made up of 15 amino acids. Germline loops: CDR1 SGDLS, CDR2 YYNGEE. Trimming cost V 4 bases and J 5 bases; bases outside gene matches: 6. Written as DNA, the CDR3 is TGTGCCAGCAGCACTGGACTAGCGGGACGCGAGACCCAGTACTTC. Its translation: CASSTGLAGRETQYF.

This sequence joins TRBV12-3 or TRBV12-4 and TRBJ2-7; no clear D gene. The V end was cut by 3 bases, the J end by 6 bases, with 9 bases between. The CDR3 is 12 residues long. CDR3 sequence reads: CASSFWGGEQYV. DNA of the CDR3: TGTGCCAGCAGTTTTTGGGGTGGCGAGCAGTACGTC.

This clonotype was recorded at least ten times. The chain links TRBV7-2 to TRBJ2-3; 7 nucleotides align to TRBD1. V lost 4 bases, J lost 6 bases, and 10 bases stayed unmatched. In germline, CDR1 is SGHTA, CDR2 FQGNSA. This CDR3 spans 15 amino acids. Here the CDR3 reads CASSSRQGVGDTQYF. As DNA, the CDR3 is TGTGCCAGCAGCTCCCGACAGGGCGTAGGTGATACGCAGTATTTT.

The V call is TRBV5-1, the J call TRBJ2-3; the D gene is possibly TRBD1 (6 bases). V dropped 2 bases and J dropped 1 base, with 14 bases sitting between them. The CDR3 consists of 16 residues. Germline CDR1 is SGHRS and CDR2 is YFSETQ. The CDR3 loop is CASSFPTGIGTDTQYF. CDR3 nucleotide sequence: TGCGCCAGCAGCTTCCCGACAGGAATTGGCACAGATACGCAGTATTTT.

This clonotype was observed many times. The chain uses TRBV24-1 and TRBJ2-1; 13 nucleotides match TRBD2. The germline gives CDR1 KGHDR, CDR2 SFDVKD. The CDR3 length is 21 residues. V gave up 3 bases and J gave up 3 bases; unmatched junction bases: 16. CDR3 region: CATSDRPGTGRLAGGYNEQFF. The DNA of the CDR3 is TGTGCCACCAGTGATCGTCCCGGGACAGGAAGACTAGCGGGAGGCTACAATGAGCAGTTCTTC.

This clonotype was recorded many times. V gene TRBV10-2 combines with J gene TRBJ2-1; 15 nucleotides line up with TRBD2. The germline V gene has CDR1 WSHSY and CDR2 SAAADI. CDR3 size: 15 residues. The junction had 3 bases not matched to a gene; V was cut back by 5 bases and J by 7 bases. For the CDR3, the DNA is TGCGCCAGCAGTTCCGGGACTAGCGGGAGGAATGAGCAGTTCTTC. It yields the protein CASSSGTSGRNEQFF.

This clonotype was detected only a few times. The rearrangement links TRBV19 to TRBJ2-2; possible D gene TRBD2, 6 bases. Germline V gene data show CDR1 as LNHDA and CDR2 as SQIVND (reference sequence). CDR3 length: 15 amino acids. V lost 3 bases and J lost 7, with 15 bases in between. The CDR3 DNA reads as TGTGCCAGTAGTATGCGGGGAGAGGGCATCGGGGAGCTGTTTTTT. Encoded protein: CASSMRGEGIGELFF.

In its sample, this clonotype was seen many times. The chain carries TRBV7-3 and TRBJ2-2; 9 bases match TRBD1. This CDR3 is built from 15 residues. The trim removed 4 bases at V and 3 bases at J, leaving 3 bases unmatched. Germline lookup yields CDR1 SGHTA and CDR2 FQGTGA. CDR3 amino acids: CASSSGTGYTGELFF. CDR3 coding DNA: TGTGCCAGCAGCTCCGGGACAGGGTACACCGGGGAGCTGTTTTTT.

This clonotype was recorded at least ten times. This sequence joins TRBV29-1 and TRBJ2-2, with no clear D. Trimming took off 4 bases at V and 7 bases at J, with 7 bases between the two ends. Germline loops: CDR1 SQVTM, CDR2 ANQGSEA. The CDR3 has 11 residues. The CDR3 nucleotides read TGCAGCGTTGCCTTAGTCGGGGAGCTGTTTTTT. Its protein is CSVALVGELFF.

The rearrangement joins TRBV20-1 to TRBJ1-5; 8 bases agree with TRBD1. V shed 3 bases and J 2 bases; nucleotides not matched to a gene: 6. The CDR3 is made up of 15 amino acids. Germline V gene data show CDR1 as DFQATT and CDR2 as SNEGSKA (reference sequence). CDR3 sequence: CSARDRAGGNQPQHF. The CDR3, as DNA: TGCAGTGCTAGGGACAGGGCAGGTGGCAATCAGCCCCAGCATTTT.

This clonotype was seen many times. This chain uses TRBV20-1 with TRBJ2-1, with TRBD1 matching over 7 bases. From germline, CDR1 is DFQATT and CDR2 SNEGSKA (reference sequence). The CDR3 is 16 residues long. Germline trimming cut 3 bases from V and 4 bases from J; bases unmatched to any gene: 12. Here the CDR3 DNA reads TGCAGTGCTAGGGGTATACCGGGACAGCGATACAATGAGCAGTTCTTC. It specifies CSARGIPGQRYNEQFF.

In its sample, this clonotype was seen many times. CDR3 bases: TGTGCCAGCAGTTTCAGGGGAGGGTCAGATACGCAGTATTTT. Residues: CASSFRGGSDTQYF. The gene calls are TRBV12-3 or TRBV12-4 and TRBJ2-3; D possibly corresponds to TRBD2 (7 bases). This CDR3 spans 14 amino acids. The V end was cut by 3 bases, the J end by 4 bases, with 11 bases between.

There are many counts of this clonotype. This chain links TRBV6-5 with TRBJ1-4; D is possibly TRBD1 (5 bases). This CDR3 is 14 amino acids long. V lost 9 bases to trimming and J lost 7 bases, with 18 bases between them. CDR1 is MNHEY and CDR2 is SVGAGI in the germline V gene. The DNA for the CDR3 is TGTGCCAGAGACAGTATACCCTCCGGTGAAAAACTGTTTTTT. Protein: CARDSIPSGEKLFF.

This clonotype was recorded at least ten times. The V and J genes are TRBV7-9 and TRBJ2-7; 7 bases map to TRBD1. Germline-derived CDR1 and CDR2 are SEHNR and FQNEAQ (reference sequence). CDR3 length equals 15 residues. V lost 3 bases and J lost 2; bases outside the gene matches: 7. The CDR3 here is CASSLGDRPPYEQYF. The CDR3 nucleotides are TGTGCCAGCAGCTTGGGGGACAGACCCCCCTACGAGCAGTACTTC.

The gene calls are TRBV6-2 or TRBV6-3 and TRBJ1-1; the D is unclear. Trimming pared 6 bases from V and 1 base from J, leaving 24 bases between. CDR1 MNHEY and CDR2 SVGEGT come from the germline V gene. This CDR3 contains 18 residues. The CDR3 DNA is TGTGCCAGCAGCCGAAACAGTAAACTCGGGAGAGCGAACACTGAAGCTTTCTTT. Protein sequence: CASSRNSKLGRANTEAFF.

The rearrangement uses TRBV29-1 and TRBJ1-3; TRBD1 might be the D (5 bases). Between the trimmed V and J ends, which lost 7 bases and 0 bases, there was a span of 7 bases. Germline V gene sequence: CDR1 SQVTM, CDR2 ANQGSEA. The CDR3 sequence is 12 residues long. This CDR3 is CSGTSSGNTIYF. CDR3 DNA: TGCAGCGGGACATCCTCTGGAAACACCATATATTTT.

This clonotype was counted at least ten times. The chain recombines TRBV23-1 with TRBJ2-3; 14 bases line up with TRBD2. TRBV23-1 is an ORF, and what it does is uncertain. The CDR3 extends over 21 amino acids. V trimming: 3 bases; J trimming: 2 bases; junction bases outside the gene matches: 16. CDR3 sequence: CASSHERLAGGPRGTTDTQYF. The CDR3 nucleotides read TGCGCCAGCAGTCATGAACGACTAGCGGGAGGGCCTAGGGGCACCACAGATACGCAGTATTTT.

This clonotype was counted ten times or more. The chain recombines TRBV4-2 with TRBJ2-3; a weak D match, TRBD2 (5 bases). Trimming left V 0 bases short and J 5 bases short, with 12 bases between. The CDR3 sequence is 15 residues long. CDR1 is LGHNA and CDR2 is YNFKEQ in the germline V gene. CDR3 DNA sequence: TGTGCCAGCAGCCAAGAAGGACTCGCCAGAGATACGCAGTATTTT. Amino acids: CASSQEGLARDTQYF.

There are many counts of this clonotype. The chain employs TRBV6-2 or TRBV6-3 and TRBJ2-1; tentatively, D is TRBD2 (5 bases). CDR3 size: 11 residues. Per the germline V gene, CDR1 is MNHEY and CDR2 is SVGEGT. V lost 8 bases, J lost 8 bases, and 10 bases lay in between. The CDR3 DNA is TGTGCCAGCGCGGGTTTGGATGAGCAGTTCTTC. Amino acid sequence: CASAGLDEQFF.